This is a list of T cell receptor beta chains from one sample in a study of blood T cell repertoires in COVID-19. Using immunoSEQ multiplex PCR, the repertoire was profiled, and TCRdb retains in-frame clones only, with some absent. The data hold about 88,000 clones, with about 88% observed a single time. The sample taken for sequencing was peripheral blood. The source of these receptors is a woman over 75 with acute or convalescent COVID-19. Each CDR3 is given with its conserved first and last residue. The order of the fields is clone size, V gene, D gene, J gene, CDR3 DNA, CDR3 protein. D genes are given only for firm matches. Not all rows give a size; the values are once, few, many and, for expanded clones, a class.

>NA|TRBV7-2|TRBD1|TRBJ2-6
TGTGCCAGCAGCACTGGACAGGGGGCGGGCTCTGGGGCCAACGTCCTGACTTTC
CASSTGQGAGSGANVLTF
>NA|TRBV6-5|TRBD1|TRBJ2-1
TGTGCCAGCAGTTACTTCGACAGGGGGGTTGTTGAGCAGTTCTTC
CASSYFDRGVVEQFF
>few|TRBV7-9|TRBD1|TRBJ2-7
TGTGCCAGCAGCCCCGGGACAGTGTCCTACGAGCAGTACTTC
CASSPGTVSYEQYF
>NA|TRBV7-2|NA|TRBJ1-6
TGTGCCAGCAGTGGCCGTGTAGCCGGGGGTAATTCACCCCTCCACTTT
CASSGRVAGGNSPLHF
>NA|TRBV9|TRBD2|TRBJ2-3
TGTGCCAGCAGCGTAATCGGGAGGGCCACTGATACGCAGTATTTT
CASSVIGRATDTQYF
>NA|TRBV20-1|NA|TRBJ2-1
TGCAGTGTCCCCGCCTACAATGAGCAGTTCTTC
CSVPAYNEQFF
>NA|TRBV7-6|NA|TRBJ1-5
TGTGCCAGCAGCTTAGGGGACATCCAGCCCCAGCATTTT
CASSLGDIQPQHF
>NA|TRBV10-3|NA|TRBJ2-1
TGTGCCATCAGTGATCCTCTAGCGCGTAAGACCTACAATGAGCAGTTCTTC
CAISDPLARKTYNEQFF
>NA|TRBV5-1|TRBD1|TRBJ2-1
TGCGCCAGCAGCCCGGCAGGGGGCGATGAGCAGTTCTTC
CASSPAGGDEQFF
>NA|TRBV9|TRBD1|TRBJ1-5
TGTGCCAGCAGCCCCCACGGGGACAGGGACGGTAGCAATCAGCCCCAGCATTTT
CASSPHGDRDGSNQPQHF
>NA|TRBV7-2|TRBD2|TRBJ2-7
TGTGCCAGCAGCTTAGCTCGTCAGCGGGGGGAACCGGATGCCTACGAGCAGTACTTC
CASSLARQRGEPDAYEQYF
>NA|TRBV12-3/TRBV12-4|NA|TRBJ1-2
TGTGCCAGCAGTTTAGATCTACTCTATGGCTACACCTTC
CASSLDLLYGYTF
>NA|TRBV24-1|TRBD2|TRBJ2-1
TGTGCCACCAGTACGATTTCAGCGGGAGGGTCCTACAATGAGCAGTTCTTC
CATSTISAGGSYNEQFF
>NA|TRBV7-2|TRBD2|TRBJ2-3
TGTGCCAGCAGCTTAGCGATTACTAGCGGGATCCCCCCAGATACGCAGTATTTT
CASSLAITSGIPPDTQYF
>NA|TRBV9|TRBD2|TRBJ2-1
TGTGCCAGCAGCCTCCGGGACTACTCCAATGAGCAGTTCTTC
CASSLRDYSNEQFF
>NA|TRBV2|NA|TRBJ1-1
TGTGCCAGCAGTAGGACAGAGGTTGAAGCTTTCTTT
CASSRTEVEAFF
>NA|TRBV10-3|TRBD2|TRBJ2-1
TGTGCCATCAGTGATTTGGGTAGTAGCGGGTCCTCCTACAATGAGCAGTTCTTC
CAISDLGSSGSSYNEQFF
>NA|TRBV4-1|NA|TRBJ1-4
TGCGCCAGCAGCCAAGACGGACTGGGAGGAGAAAAACTGTTTTTT
CASSQDGLGGEKLFF
>once|TRBV5-1|TRBD2|TRBJ2-3
TGCGCCAGCAGCTATAATGGACTAGGTTCGGCAGATACGCAGTATTTT
CASSYNGLGSADTQYF
>NA|TRBV2|NA|TRBJ2-7
TGTGCCAGCAGTGAAGGGGGCCCCTACGAGCAGTACTTC
CASSEGGPYEQYF
>NA|TRBV5-6|NA|TRBJ1-2
TGTGCCAGCAGCTTGGGCCCGGGGAAAGCCTATGGCTACACCTTC
CASSLGPGKAYGYTF
>NA|TRBV5-4|TRBD1|TRBJ2-2
TGTGCCAGCAGCTTGCCCCCAGGGGGGAACACCGGGGAGCTGTTTTTT
CASSLPPGGNTGELFF
>many|TRBV11-2|TRBD1|TRBJ2-1
TGTGCCAGCAGCCGGGACAGGGACGATGAGCAGTTCTTC
CASSRDRDDEQFF
>NA|TRBV7-9|TRBD1|TRBJ2-2
TGTGCCAGCAGCAGGGACAGGGTTAACACCGGGGAGCTGTTTTTT
CASSRDRVNTGELFF
>once|TRBV6-1|NA|TRBJ1-4
TGTGCCAGCAGTGATTTCAGGGCCGGAACTAATGAAAAACTGTTTTTT
CASSDFRAGTNEKLFF
>few|TRBV5-5|TRBD2|TRBJ2-1
TGTGCCAGCAGCTTGAGGACTTTAGGAGGACTAGCGGGAAACAATGAGCAGTTCTTC
CASSLRTLGGLAGNNEQFF
>NA|TRBV5-8|NA|TRBJ1-6
TGTGCCAGCAGCTTGGGCAGGGAAAATTCACCCCTCCACTTT
CASSLGRENSPLHF
>NA|TRBV7-2|TRBD1|TRBJ2-1
TGTGCCAGCAGCTTAGCTCGTGACATTGACAGGGGGCGGTATGAGCAGTTCTTC
CASSLARDIDRGRYEQFF
>NA|TRBV27|TRBD1|TRBJ2-7
TGTGCCAGCAGTTTCGGGACAGACTACGAGCAGTACTTC
CASSFGTDYEQYF
>NA|TRBV6-5|NA|TRBJ1-1
TGTGCCAGCGGCCCCCTGGCCCAGAACACTGAAGCTTTCTTT
CASGPLAQNTEAFF
>NA|TRBV6-4|TRBD1|TRBJ2-2
TGTGCCAGCAGCCGGGACAGGGCCACCGGGGAGCTGTTTTTT
CASSRDRATGELFF
>NA|TRBV5-6|NA|TRBJ2-5
TGTGCCAGCAGCTTTTGGGGACTGCAAGAGACCCAGTACTTC
CASSFWGLQETQYF
>NA|TRBV4-1|TRBD2|TRBJ2-1
TGCGCCAGCAGCCAAGAGGGCGGGAGTTTAATCAATGAGCAGTTCTTC
CASSQEGGSLINEQFF
>NA|TRBV5-4|TRBD1|TRBJ1-2
TGTGCCAGCAGCTCCGACAGGGTTGTTAACTATGGCTACACCTTC
CASSSDRVVNYGYTF
>NA|TRBV28|TRBD2|TRBJ2-1
TGTGCCAGCAGTTTATACCCGTTGACTAGCGGCTTAATGGGGATTGAGCAGTTCTTC
CASSLYPLTSGLMGIEQFF